This T cell receptor beta chain was sequenced in a study of cytomegalovirus exposure and HLA in healthy donors. Study findings and constraints: A later analysis linked a missense DCLRE1C variant to TCR beta V- and J-gene trimming.

Turning to this clone: What it recognizes is unknown.

The CDR3 spans 16 residues. Losses at the gene ends were 0 bases for V and 4 bases for J; bases not matched to a gene: 6. From germline, CDR1 is MNHNY and CDR2 SVGAGI (reference sequence). The study ran its PCR with 60 Vbeta and 13 Jbeta primers. Produced via immunoSEQ multiplex PCR; TCRdb's table is partial and in-frame only. The sample holds about 93,000 clones, roughly 72% seen once. The gene calls are TRBV6-6 and TRBJ1-5, with TRBD1 matching over 7 bases. The sequence was obtained from a man younger than 45 in good health and CMV-seronegative. Sequencing used PBMCs. The CDR3 is CASSYSLGQPNQPQHF. CDR3 DNA sequence: TGTGCCAGCAGTTACTCTTTGGGACAGCCTAATCAGCCCCAGCATTTT.